This TCR beta chain was recorded in a study of T-cell memory formation after mild COVID-19. Study at large: TCR clustering was largely donor specific.

CDR3 length equals 13 residues. J lost 4 bases, V lost 4 bases, and 0 bases had no gene match. Germline V gene data show CDR1 as MRHNA and CDR2 as SNTAGT. TCRdb reanalysed the 5' RACE reads using MiXCR and keeps one entry per CDR3 protein. The sample has about 240,000 distinct CDR3 sequences; roughly 9.4% are singletons. This clonotype showed up many times. The chain joins TRBV6-4 to TRBJ2-2; 7 bases align to TRBD1. Sequencing used PBMCs or a T cell subset sorted from them (not recorded which). The receptor's source is a man between 18 and 35 years old who had mild COVID-19 (a few samples of this study predate the infection). Cell type and time point are not known. CDR3 coding DNA: TGTGCCAGCAGTGGGACAGGCACCGGGGAGCTGTTTTTT. Its translation is CASSGTGTGELFF.